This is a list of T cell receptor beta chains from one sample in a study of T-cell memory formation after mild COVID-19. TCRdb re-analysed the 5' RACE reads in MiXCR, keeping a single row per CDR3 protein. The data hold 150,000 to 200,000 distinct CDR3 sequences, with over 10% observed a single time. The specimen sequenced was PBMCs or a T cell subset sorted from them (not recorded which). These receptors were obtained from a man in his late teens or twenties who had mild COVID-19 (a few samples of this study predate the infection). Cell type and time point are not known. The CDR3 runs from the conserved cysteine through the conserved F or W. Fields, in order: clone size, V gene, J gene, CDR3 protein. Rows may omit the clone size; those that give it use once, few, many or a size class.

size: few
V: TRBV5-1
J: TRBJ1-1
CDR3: CASSFMYSPRNTEAFF

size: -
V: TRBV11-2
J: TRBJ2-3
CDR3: CASGGTTDTQYF

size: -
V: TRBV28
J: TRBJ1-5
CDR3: CASISGTGDQPQHF

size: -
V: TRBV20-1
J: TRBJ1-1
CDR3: CSAIPRGTAFF

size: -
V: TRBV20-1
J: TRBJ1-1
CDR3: CSVLSTPGPEAFF

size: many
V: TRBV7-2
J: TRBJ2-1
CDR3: CASSLGWGRTYNEQFF

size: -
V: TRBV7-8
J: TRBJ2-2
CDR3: CASSFAGELFF

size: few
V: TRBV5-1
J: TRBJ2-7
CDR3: CASSLGGGEYEQYF

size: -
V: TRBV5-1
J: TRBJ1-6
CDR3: CASSARRDRNSPLHF

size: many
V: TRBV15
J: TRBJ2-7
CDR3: CATSTGLANEQYF

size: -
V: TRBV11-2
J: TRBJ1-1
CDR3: CASSPSGDRGLTEAFF

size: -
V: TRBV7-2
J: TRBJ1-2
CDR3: CASSPVLDRERGYTF

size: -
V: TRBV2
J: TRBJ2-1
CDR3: CASSPRLYGMYCFF

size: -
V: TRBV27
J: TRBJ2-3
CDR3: CASSSPLSGGPPDTQYF

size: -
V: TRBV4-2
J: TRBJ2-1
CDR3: CASSQERPNEQFF

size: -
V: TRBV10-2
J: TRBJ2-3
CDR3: CASREGLAGPTDTQYF

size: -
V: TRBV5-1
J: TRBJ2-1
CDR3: CASSLVGGQGNNEQFF